Listed here are 29 T cell receptor beta chains from one sample, sequenced in a study of blood T cell repertoires in COVID-19. Profiled with immunoSEQ multiplex PCR; TCRdb holds only in-frame clones, not every one. The data show roughly 99,000 clones, approximately 88% seen once. Sequencing input: peripheral blood. The receptors here all came from a middle-aged man with active or convalescent COVID-19.

The chain has TRBV2 and TRBJ2-2, with D possibly being TRBD1 (6 bases). V lost 6 bases and J lost 1, with 15 bases in between. This CDR3 is 16 amino acids long. CDR1 SNHLY and CDR2 FYNNEI come from the germline V gene. The CDR3 sequence is CASSVLPGQNTGELFF. In nucleotides, the CDR3 is TGTGCCAGCAGCGTTCTCCCGGGACAGAACACCGGGGAGCTGTTTTTT.

The rearrangement joins TRBV13 to TRBJ1-4; tentatively, D is TRBD1 (6 bases). V was clipped by 2 bases and J by 8 bases, with 15 bases between them. The CDR3 totals 15 residues. The germline V gene encodes CDR1 PRHDT and CDR2 FYEKMQ (reference sequence). The CDR3 region is CASSLRRGGEEKLFF. CDR3 DNA: TGTGCCAGCAGCTTAAGAAGAGGGGGAGAGGAAAAACTGTTTTTT.

The V gene is TRBV3-1 (or the pseudogene TRBV3-2), the J gene TRBJ1-1; D unresolved. The CDR3 runs 14 residues. The V gene's germline CDR1 is LGHDT and CDR2 YNNKEL (reference sequence). Deletions cut 6 bases from V and 2 bases from J, with 13 bases between. The CDR3 DNA sequence: TGTGCCAGCAGACCCGACGGGATAAACACTGAAGCTTTCTTT. Translated: CASRPDGINTEAFF.

The J gene is TRBJ2-7, the V gene TRBV3-1 (or the pseudogene TRBV3-2); 14 bases are shared with TRBD2. V was clipped by 1 base and J by 0 bases; unmatched bases: 5. The germline V gene has CDR1 LGHDT and CDR2 YNNKEL (reference sequence). This CDR3 region has 18 residues. The CDR3 loop is CASSQAGLAGVPSYEQYF. DNA for the CDR3: TGTGCCAGCAGCCAAGCGGGACTAGCGGGAGTCCCCTCCTACGAGCAGTACTTC.

The chain has TRBV6-2 or TRBV6-3 and TRBJ2-7; D gene unclear. V was pared by 2 bases and J by 3 bases, with 11 bases between. Germline CDR1 reads MNHEY; CDR2 reads SVGEGT. This CDR3 comprises 14 residues. The CDR3 sequence: CASSYRISNYEQYF. CDR3 sequence (DNA): TGTGCCAGCAGTTACCGAATCAGTAACTACGAGCAGTACTTC.

The count of this clone is one. The chain has TRBV5-1 and TRBJ2-7; 7 bases agree with TRBD2. The V segment lost 4 bases and the J segment 4 bases; nucleotides outside the gene matches: 5. CDR3 length equals 13 residues. Germline V gene lookup returns CDR1 SGHRS and CDR2 YFSETQ. CDR3 protein: CASSAGTNYEQYF. The CDR3 nucleotides are TGCGCCAGCAGCGCCGGGACTAATTACGAGCAGTACTTC.

The rearrangement uses TRBV28 and TRBJ2-7, with D possibly being TRBD2 (6 bases). This CDR3 spans 17 amino acids. V dropped 4 bases and J dropped 0 bases, with 19 bases sitting between them. Germline V gene lookup returns CDR1 MDHEN and CDR2 SYDVKM. The CDR3 bases are TGTGCCAGCAGTTGGCGGCTAGCGCGTTTCAACTCCTACGAGCAGTACTTC. It specifies CASSWRLARFNSYEQYF.

The chain links TRBV4-1 to TRBJ2-3; unclear D gene. The CDR3 is made up of 16 amino acids. The V gene's germline CDR1 is MGHRA and CDR2 YSYEKL. Trimming took off 0 bases at V and 0 bases at J, with 10 bases between the two ends. The CDR3 region has the DNA TGCGCCAGCAGCCAAGATCGATCTATCAGCACAGATACGCAGTATTTT. It specifies CASSQDRSISTDTQYF.

The rearrangement uses TRBV28 and TRBJ1-4; D may be TRBD1 (6 bases). With 5 bases removed from V and 4 bases from J, the gap between germline ends came to 14 bases. Germline CDR1 MDHEN, CDR2 SYDVKM. The CDR3 is 15 amino acids. In nucleotides, the CDR3 is TGTGCCAGCAGTGCACCGCAGGGGAATAATGAAAAACTGTTTTTT. Translation gives CASSAPQGNNEKLFF.

This sequence joins TRBV7-8 and TRBJ1-4; unclear D gene. CDR1 and CDR2 from the germline V gene are SGHVS and FQNEAQ. The CDR3 spans 13 residues. V lost 4 bases and J lost 5, with 8 bases in between. For the CDR3, the DNA is TGTGCCAGCAGCTCCGGGATGAATGAAAAACTGTTTTTT. Its protein product is CASSSGMNEKLFF.

The chain recombines TRBV29-1 with TRBJ2-3; 8 bases are shared with TRBD2. Germline values: CDR1 SQVTM, CDR2 ANQGSEA. CDR3 length: 15 amino acids. The trim removed 3 bases at V and 3 bases at J, leaving 8 bases unmatched. CDR3 amino acids: CSVDPTAGVTDTQYF. The CDR3 DNA is TGCAGCGTTGACCCCACAGCGGGAGTGACAGATACGCAGTATTTT.

The chain links TRBV21-1 to TRBJ2-5; the table's D gene call, TRBD1, was not cross checked with the DNA. TRBV21-1 corresponds to a pseudogene. This CDR3 region has 17 residues. The CDR3 reads CASSKFKFPGKGETQYF. In DNA, the CDR3 is TGTGCCAGCAGCAAATTTAAATTCCCAGGGAAGGGAGAGACCCAGTACTTC.

The chain employs TRBV6-5 and TRBJ2-7; D might be TRBD1 (5 bases). V was clipped by 2 bases and J by 8 bases, with 13 bases between them. The CDR3 covers 13 residues. CDR1 and CDR2 (germline): MNHEY, SVGAGI. The CDR3 nucleotides are TGTGCCAGCAGTTACGAATACAGGAGTAAGCAGTACTTC. It is translated as CASSYEYRSKQYF.

A single count supports this clone. This chain joins TRBV5-1 and TRBJ1-1; 9 nucleotides match TRBD1. V lost 3 bases, J lost 1 base, and 7 bases stayed unmatched. The CDR3 has 16 amino acids. From germline, CDR1 is SGHRS and CDR2 YFSETQ. The CDR3 DNA follows: TGCGCCAGCAGCTACCTGACAGGGGGGAAGAACACTGAAGCTTTCTTT. Protein: CASSYLTGGKNTEAFF.

The chain carries TRBV5-1 and TRBJ1-1; 11 nucleotides line up with TRBD1. The CDR3 is 15 amino acids. The junction had 8 bases not matched to a gene; V was cut back by 3 bases and J by 7 bases. The germline V gene encodes CDR1 SGHRS and CDR2 YFSETQ. DNA of the CDR3: TGCGCCAGCAGCTCGCTGGACAGGGGGCTGAATGAAGCTTTCTTT. This gives the protein CASSSLDRGLNEAFF. The variable domain in full, with the rest retrieved from reference TRBV5-1 and TRBJ1-1, is KAGVTQTPRYLIKTRGQQVTLSCSPISGHRSVSWYQQTPGQGLQFLFEYFSETQRNKGNFPGRFSGRQFSNSRSEMNVSTLELGDSALYLCASSSLDRGLNEAFFGQGTRLTVV.

This clone was detected only a few times. J is TRBJ2-2 and V is TRBV6-6, with a possible D match to TRBD1 (5 bases). Trimming cost V 2 bases and J 5 bases, with 12 bases left between them. Germline CDR1 and CDR2: MNHNY and SVGAGI (reference sequence). CDR3 length equals 15 residues. CDR3 sequence reads: CASSYSRVGTGELFF. The DNA of the CDR3 is TGTGCCAGCAGTTACAGCAGGGTCGGTACCGGGGAGCTGTTTTTT.

V gene TRBV6-2 or TRBV6-3 combines with J gene TRBJ2-7; TRBD2 aligns across 9 bases. In germline, CDR1 is MNHEY, CDR2 SVGEGT. V shed 6 bases, J shed 6 bases, and the junction held 15 bases outside the gene matches. CDR3 size: 16 residues. The CDR3 nucleotides are TGTGCCAGCAGCCCCGGTGGCGGGAGGGCCTTGGGCGAGCAGTACTTC. Its protein is CASSPGGGRALGEQYF.

This chain joins TRBV27 and TRBJ2-7, with D tentatively TRBD2 (6 bases). Germline values: CDR1 MNHEY, CDR2 SMNVEV (reference sequence). V was pared by 0 bases and J by 2 bases, with 11 bases between. The CDR3 sequence is 15 residues long. DNA of the CDR3: TGTGCCAGCAGTTTATCGGCTAGCGCGACCTACGAGCAGTACTTC. It encodes CASSLSASATYEQYF.

The chain employs TRBV4-3 and TRBJ2-7; 7 nucleotides match TRBD1. The V gene end was trimmed by 0 bases and the J gene end by 2 bases; junction bases not matched to a gene: 4. The V gene's germline CDR1 is LGHNA and CDR2 YSLEER. The CDR3 runs 15 residues. The CDR3 DNA sequence: TGCGCCAGCAGCCAAGAGTGGGACAGAGCCTACGAGCAGTACTTC. Protein sequence: CASSQEWDRAYEQYF.

The rearrangement uses TRBV29-1 and TRBJ2-5; 9 bases fit TRBD1. This CDR3 spans 14 amino acids. Germline trimming cut 0 bases from V and 6 bases from J; bases unmatched to any gene: 5. The germline V gene encodes CDR1 SQVTM and CDR2 ANQGSEA. The CDR3: CSVEDRTGVKTQYF. The CDR3 DNA reads as TGCAGCGTTGAAGACCGGACAGGGGTTAAGACCCAGTACTTC.

The chain combines TRBV19 with TRBJ2-7; 7 bases agree with TRBD2. The CDR3 sequence is 15 residues long. Looked up from germline, CDR1 is LNHDA and CDR2 is SQIVND (reference sequence). V lost 5 bases and J lost 2; bases outside the gene matches: 9. The CDR3 bases are TGTGCCAGTAGTTCCCGGGAGGCCGGGGCCTACGAGCAGTACTTC. Translating gives CASSSREAGAYEQYF.

The CDR3 reads CASSPRLVNTGELFF. The CDR3 DNA is TGTGCCAGCAGCCCCAGACTAGTGAACACCGGGGAGCTGTTTTTT. The J gene is TRBJ2-2, the V gene TRBV5-4; weak D call: TRBD2 (6 bases). Germline assignment: CDR1 SGHNT and CDR2 YYREEE (reference sequence). The CDR3 is made up of 15 amino acids. Trimming stripped 4 bases from V and 1 base from J, with 11 bases between.

This clone was seen just once. This rearrangement joins TRBV12-3 or TRBV12-4 to TRBJ1-1; the D gene is possibly TRBD1 (5 bases). Trimming left V 6 bases short and J 7 bases short, with 12 bases between. This CDR3 is 12 amino acids long. In DNA form, the CDR3 reads TGTGCCAGCAGGGGGCCTGCCCTTGAAGCTTTCTTT. This encodes CASRGPALEAFF.

This clone is a singleton in its sample. V gene TRBV18 combines with J gene TRBJ1-6; D unclear. Between the trimmed V and J ends, which lost 2 bases and 8 bases, there was a span of 13 bases. Germline V gene lookup returns CDR1 KGHSH and CDR2 LQKENI. This CDR3 is built from 15 residues. For the CDR3, the DNA is TGTGCCAGCTCACCATCCGGAGTCTGGGATTCACCCCTCCACTTT. Amino acid sequence: CASSPSGVWDSPLHF.

The chain is built from TRBV5-1 and TRBJ1-1; a weak D match, TRBD1 (5 bases). This CDR3 has 15 residues. In germline, CDR1 is SGHRS, CDR2 YFSETQ. Trimming took 1 base from V and 2 from J, leaving 12 bases between them. The CDR3 protein is CASSLSPGGNTEAFF. In DNA, the CDR3 is TGCGCCAGCAGCTTGAGCCCCGGGGGAAACACTGAAGCTTTCTTT.

The J gene is TRBJ2-3, the V gene TRBV3-1 (or the pseudogene TRBV3-2); 11 bases map to TRBD1. CDR3 length: 14 residues. The germline CDR1 and CDR2 sequences are LGHDT and YNNKEL (reference sequence). V trimming: 1 base; J trimming: 9 bases; junction bases outside the gene matches: 3. In DNA form, the CDR3 reads TGTGCCAGCAGCCAAGGTGGGACAGGGGGAACGCAGTATTTT. Its protein product is CASSQGGTGGTQYF.

The chain employs TRBV4-1 and TRBJ2-7; 13 bases are a match to TRBD2. V dropped 4 bases and J dropped 3; count of bases not matched to a gene: 15. Germline CDR1 reads MGHRA; CDR2 reads YSYEKL. The CDR3 is 19 amino acids. CDR3 in DNA: TGCGCCAGCAGCCCCACCACCACTCGGACTAGCGGGGGCCTCTACGAGCAGTACTTC. This sequence encodes CASSPTTTRTSGGLYEQYF.

V usage is TRBV5-6 and J usage is TRBJ2-5; tentative D call: TRBD2 (6 bases). Trimming pared 3 bases from V and 5 bases from J, leaving 11 bases between. Germline CDR1 SGHDT, CDR2 YYEEEE. The CDR3 consists of 13 residues. The CDR3 sequence: CASSSPGRETQYF. The CDR3 DNA reads as TGTGCCAGCAGCTCACCAGGGAGGGAGACCCAGTACTTC.

The genes are TRBV6-6 and TRBJ1-5; D is perhaps TRBD1 (5 bases). Germline V CDR1 and CDR2: MNHNY, SVGAGI (reference sequence). The V end lost 8 bases, the J end lost 2 bases, and 22 bases lay between the germline ends. CDR3 length: 17 residues. The CDR3 protein is CASRPLEGPGGNQPQHF. The CDR3 nucleotides read TGTGCCAGCCGTCCCTTGGAGGGCCCGGGGGGCAATCAGCCCCAGCATTTT.